This entry lists 18 T cell receptor beta chains sequenced from one sample in a study of blood T cell repertoires in COVID-19. Produced via immunoSEQ multiplex PCR; TCRdb's table is partial and in-frame only. The sample contains some 120,000 clones, 80% to 85% of which appear only once. Input material: peripheral blood. Every receptor here comes from a woman aged 70-85 years with acute or convalescent COVID-19.

The J gene is TRBJ1-1, the V gene TRBV20-1; D is undetermined. CDR1 DFQATT and CDR2 SNEGSKA come from the germline V gene (reference sequence). The CDR3 sequence is 11 residues long. Trimming cost V 5 bases and J 10 bases, with 14 bases left between them. CDR3 bases: TGCAGTGCTCTTACTGGCGGGCGAGCTTTCTTT. It encodes CSALTGGRAFF.

V usage is TRBV6-1 and J usage is TRBJ2-2, with a weak D call TRBD1 (5 bases). CDR1 is MNHNS, CDR2 SASEGT, per germline. V was cut by 5 bases and J by 0 bases, with 16 bases left in between. The CDR3 is 17 amino acids. This chain's CDR3 is CASSKGPTGANTGELFF. The CDR3 nucleotides read TGTGCCAGCAGTAAAGGCCCCACAGGAGCGAACACCGGGGAGCTGTTTTTT.

V usage is TRBV12-3 or TRBV12-4 and J usage is TRBJ2-3; no clear D. The CDR3 runs to 13 residues. The V end lost 3 bases, the J end lost 4 bases, and 8 bases lay between the germline ends. CDR3 sequence: CASSFLRADTQYF. Written as DNA, the CDR3 is TGTGCCAGCAGTTTCCTGAGAGCAGATACGCAGTATTTT.

This sequence joins TRBV24-1 and TRBJ2-2, with 10 bases fitting TRBD2. The CDR3 loop spans 14 amino acids. In germline, CDR1 is KGHDR, CDR2 SFDVKD. V shed 5 bases, J shed 4 bases, and the junction held 0 bases outside the gene matches. CDR3: CATSGLAGTGELFF. In nucleotides, the CDR3 is TGTGCCACCAGTGGACTAGCGGGCACCGGGGAGCTGTTTTTT.

The chain combines TRBV4-2 with TRBJ1-6; TRBD1 matches 7 bases. The V gene's germline CDR1 is LGHNA and CDR2 YNFKEQ. With V trimmed by 1 base and J by 10 bases, 7 bases remained unmatched. The CDR3 is made up of 15 amino acids. The CDR3 region is CASSQVGTETSPLHF. The CDR3 bases are TGTGCCAGCAGCCAAGTTGGGACAGAGACCTCACCCCTCCACTTT.

The chain couples TRBV6-1 to TRBJ1-5, with D perhaps matching TRBD1 (5 bases). The V end lost 2 bases, the J end lost 6 bases, and 14 bases lay between the germline ends. This CDR3 region has 15 residues. Germline lookup yields CDR1 MNHNS and CDR2 SASEGT. Here the CDR3 DNA reads TGTGCCAGCAGTGAACAAGGGGTGGCCGGTCAGCCCCAGCATTTT. Protein: CASSEQGVAGQPQHF.

This chain links TRBV7-3 with TRBJ1-1, with D possibly TRBD1 on 5 matching bases. V was cut by 2 bases and J by 4 bases, with 8 bases left in between. CDR1 is SGHTA, CDR2 FQGTGA, per germline. The CDR3 loop spans 13 amino acids. The CDR3 region has the DNA TGTGCCAGCAGCTTAGGAGGGGCCACTGAAGCTTTCTTT. The encoded protein is CASSLGGATEAFF.

The chain couples TRBV10-2 to TRBJ2-2, with D unresolved. The CDR3 loop spans 16 amino acids. Germline V gene lookup returns CDR1 WSHSY and CDR2 SAAADI. Trimming pared 3 bases from V and 0 bases from J, leaving 11 bases between. The CDR3 region is CASSDFEASNTGELFF. The CDR3 DNA sequence: TGCGCCAGCAGTGATTTCGAAGCGTCGAACACCGGGGAGCTGTTTTTT.

The V gene is TRBV4-1, the J gene TRBJ2-3; TRBD1 matches at 7 bases. CDR1 MGHRA and CDR2 YSYEKL come from the germline V gene. CDR3 size: 16 residues. V trimming: 2 bases; J trimming: 2 bases; junction bases outside the gene matches: 7. The CDR3, as DNA: TGCGCCAGCAGCCAAACAGGGGCCTCCTACACAGATACGCAGTATTTT. It encodes CASSQTGASYTDTQYF.

This chain links TRBV19 with TRBJ1-2; TRBD1 matches at 7 bases. The germline V gene has CDR1 LNHDA and CDR2 SQIVND (reference sequence). The junction had 10 bases not matched to a gene; V was cut back by 5 bases and J by 7 bases. The CDR3 has 14 residues. CDR3 sequence (DNA): TGTGCCAGTAGTTGGGACAGCCCTTCGAGTGGCTACACCTTC. Protein product: CASSWDSPSSGYTF.

The J gene is TRBJ2-3, the V gene TRBV7-6, with 8 bases fitting TRBD2. The junction had 10 bases not matched to a gene; V was cut back by 8 bases and J by 0 bases. The CDR3 extends over 16 amino acids. Germline CDR1 reads SGHVS; CDR2 reads FNYEAQ. CDR3 region: CASAPRRLASTDTQYF. CDR3 sequence (DNA): TGTGCCAGCGCCCCCCGGCGACTAGCGAGCACAGATACGCAGTATTTT.

The rearrangement links TRBV3-1 (or the pseudogene TRBV3-2) to TRBJ1-2; D gene unclear. This CDR3 is built from 14 residues. Trimming removed 5 bases from V and 0 bases from J, with 10 bases in between. CDR1 is LGHDT, CDR2 YNNKEL, per germline (reference sequence). CDR3 in DNA: TGTGCCAGCAGCGCCCCCGGGGCTAACTATGGCTACACCTTC. Protein product: CASSAPGANYGYTF.

The rearrangement links TRBV5-4 to TRBJ2-2, with 11 bases identical to TRBD2. The length of the CDR3 is 16 residues. The junction had 2 bases not matched to a gene; V was cut back by 3 bases and J by 1 base. The germline CDR1 and CDR2 sequences are SGHNT and YYREEE (reference sequence). CDR3 in DNA: TGTGCCAGCAGCTCCCTAGCGGGAGGGAACACCGGGGAGCTGTTTTTT. It specifies CASSSLAGGNTGELFF.

The chain combines TRBV29-1 with TRBJ1-1, with no clear D. The germline V gene has CDR1 SQVTM and CDR2 ANQGSEA. CDR3 length: 13 amino acids. V was shortened by 4 bases and J by 1 base, with 10 bases between the two germline ends. The CDR3 loop is CSVAREPNTEAFF. CDR3 bases: TGCAGCGTTGCAAGGGAGCCGAACACTGAAGCTTTCTTT.

V and J are TRBV28 and TRBJ1-2; 8 bases fit TRBD1. The CDR3 is made up of 18 amino acids. Trimming took 4 bases from V and 5 from J; bases not matched to a gene: 18. Germline loops: CDR1 MDHEN, CDR2 SYDVKM. CDR3 loop: CASSSERDRGGGLYGYTF. The CDR3, as DNA: TGTGCCAGCAGTTCGGAGAGAGACAGGGGCGGAGGACTTTATGGCTACACCTTC.

The chain is built from TRBV5-5 and TRBJ1-6; D gene unclear. CDR3 length: 12 amino acids. V dropped 0 bases and J dropped 9 bases, with 4 bases sitting between them. Germline V gene lookup returns CDR1 SGHKS and CDR2 YYEKEE (reference sequence). The CDR3 loop is CASSLVGSPLHF. DNA for the CDR3: TGTGCCAGCAGCTTGGTCGGTTCACCCCTCCACTTT.

The chain uses TRBV7-9 and TRBJ2-2; tentative D call: TRBD2 (6 bases). Trimming left V 3 bases short and J 7 bases short, with 9 bases between. The CDR3 length is 13 residues. Germline CDR1 and CDR2: SEHNR and FQNEAQ (reference sequence). CDR3 in amino acids: CASSLEGIGELFF. CDR3 in DNA: TGTGCCAGCAGCTTGGAGGGGATCGGGGAGCTGTTTTTT. Variable domain in full (rest from reference TRBV7-9 and TRBJ2-2): DTGVSQNPRHKITKRGQNVTFRCDPISEHNRLYWYRQTLGQGPEFLTYFQNEAQLEKSRLLSDRFSAERPKGSFSTLEIQRTEQGDSAMYLCASSLEGIGELFFGEGSRLTVL.

This rearrangement joins TRBV12-3 or TRBV12-4 to TRBJ1-2, with 9 positions matching TRBD1. Trimming at V came to 3 bases and at J to 6 bases, leaving 2 bases not matched to a gene. The CDR3 sequence is 13 residues long. CDR3 in DNA: TGTGCCAGCAGTTTGGGGGACAGGGATGGCTACACCTTC. Translated: CASSLGDRDGYTF.